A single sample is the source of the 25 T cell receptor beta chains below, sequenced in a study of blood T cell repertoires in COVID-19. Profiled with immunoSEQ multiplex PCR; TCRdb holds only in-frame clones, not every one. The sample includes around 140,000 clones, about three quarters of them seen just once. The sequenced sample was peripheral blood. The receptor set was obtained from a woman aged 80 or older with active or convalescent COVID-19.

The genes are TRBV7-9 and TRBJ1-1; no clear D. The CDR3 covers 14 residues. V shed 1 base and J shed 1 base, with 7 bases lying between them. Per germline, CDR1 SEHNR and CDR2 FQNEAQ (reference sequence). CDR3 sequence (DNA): TGTGCCAGCAGCTTAGGATGGCAGAACACTGAAGCTTTCTTT. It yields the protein CASSLGWQNTEAFF.

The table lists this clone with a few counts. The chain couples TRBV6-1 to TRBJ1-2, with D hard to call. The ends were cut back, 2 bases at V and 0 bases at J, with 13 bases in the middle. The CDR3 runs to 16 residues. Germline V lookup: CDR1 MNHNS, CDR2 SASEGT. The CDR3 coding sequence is TGTGCCAGCAGTGAAACTTCGATGGGCGCTAACTATGGCTACACCTTC. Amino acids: CASSETSMGANYGYTF.

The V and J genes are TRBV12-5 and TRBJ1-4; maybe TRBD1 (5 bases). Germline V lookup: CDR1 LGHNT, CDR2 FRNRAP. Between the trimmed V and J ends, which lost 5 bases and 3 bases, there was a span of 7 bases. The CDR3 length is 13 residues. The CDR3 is CASGATANEKLFF. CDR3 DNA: TGTGCTAGTGGTGCGACAGCTAATGAAAAACTGTTTTTT.

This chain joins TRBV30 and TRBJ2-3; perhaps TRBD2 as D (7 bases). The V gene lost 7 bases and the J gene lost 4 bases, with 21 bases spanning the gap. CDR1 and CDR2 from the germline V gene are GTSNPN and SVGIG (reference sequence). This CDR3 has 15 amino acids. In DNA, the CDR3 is TGTGCCTCAAGCCGAGGGGGGGCCAGCCCAGATACGCAGTATTTT. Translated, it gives CASSRGGASPDTQYF.

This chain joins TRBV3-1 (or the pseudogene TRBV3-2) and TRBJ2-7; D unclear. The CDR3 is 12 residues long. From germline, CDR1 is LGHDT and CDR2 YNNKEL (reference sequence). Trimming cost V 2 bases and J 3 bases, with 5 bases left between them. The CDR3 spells CASSQNGYEQYF. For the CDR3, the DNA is TGTGCCAGCAGCCAAAACGGCTACGAGCAGTACTTC.

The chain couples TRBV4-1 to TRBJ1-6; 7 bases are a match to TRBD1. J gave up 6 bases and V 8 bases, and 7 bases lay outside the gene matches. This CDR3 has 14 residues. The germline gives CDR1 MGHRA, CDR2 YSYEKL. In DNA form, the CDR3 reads TGCGCCAGCGGTGCAGGGGGAGGTAATTCACCCCTCCACTTT. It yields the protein CASGAGGGNSPLHF.

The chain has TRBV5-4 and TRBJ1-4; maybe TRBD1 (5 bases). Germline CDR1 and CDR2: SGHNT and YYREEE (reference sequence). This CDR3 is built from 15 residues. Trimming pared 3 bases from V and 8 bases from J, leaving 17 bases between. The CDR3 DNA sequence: TGTGCCAGCAGCTACCAGGGCGGATCAGGCGAAAAACTGTTTTTT. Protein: CASSYQGGSGEKLFF.

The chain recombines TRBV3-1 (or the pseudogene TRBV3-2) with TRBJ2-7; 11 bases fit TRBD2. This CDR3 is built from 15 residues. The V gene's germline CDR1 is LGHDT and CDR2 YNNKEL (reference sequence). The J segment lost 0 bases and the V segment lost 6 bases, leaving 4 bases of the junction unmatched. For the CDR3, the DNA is TGTGCCAGCAGATCTAGCGGGGGGACCTCCTACGAGCAGTACTTC. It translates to CASRSSGGTSYEQYF.

The CDR3 sequence: CASSRRQGAPYEQYF. CDR3 DNA sequence: TGTGCCAGCAGTCGGAGACAGGGGGCCCCCTACGAGCAGTACTTC. This sequence joins TRBV6-5 and TRBJ2-7; 10 nucleotides agree with TRBD1. The CDR3 extends over 15 amino acids. Trimming cost V 5 bases and J 2 bases; bases outside gene matches: 6. Germline loops: CDR1 MNHEY, CDR2 SVGAGI.

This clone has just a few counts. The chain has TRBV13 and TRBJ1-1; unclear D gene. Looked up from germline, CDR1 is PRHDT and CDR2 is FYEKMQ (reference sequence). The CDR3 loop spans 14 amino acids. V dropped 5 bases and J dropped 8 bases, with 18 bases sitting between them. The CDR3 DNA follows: TGTGCCAGCAGCATGGGCCCGGGAGTTAGGGAAGCTTTCTTT. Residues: CASSMGPGVREAFF.

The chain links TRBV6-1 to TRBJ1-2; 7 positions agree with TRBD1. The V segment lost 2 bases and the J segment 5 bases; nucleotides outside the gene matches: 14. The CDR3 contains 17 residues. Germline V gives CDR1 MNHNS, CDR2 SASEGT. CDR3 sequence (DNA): TGTGCCAGCAGTGAACGGAGTAGGGGGCATGTTGGATATGGCTACACCTTC. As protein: CASSERSRGHVGYGYTF.

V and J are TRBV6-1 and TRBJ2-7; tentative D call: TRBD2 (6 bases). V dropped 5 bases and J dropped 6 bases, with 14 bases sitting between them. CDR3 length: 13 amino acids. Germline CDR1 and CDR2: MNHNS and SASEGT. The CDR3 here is CASSSRGSGEQYF. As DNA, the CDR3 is TGTGCCAGCAGTTCGCGGGGAAGTGGCGAGCAGTACTTC.

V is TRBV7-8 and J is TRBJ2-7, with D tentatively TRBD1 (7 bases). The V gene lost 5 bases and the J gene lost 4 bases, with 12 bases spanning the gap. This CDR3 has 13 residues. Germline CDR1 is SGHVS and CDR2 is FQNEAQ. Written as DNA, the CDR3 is TGTGCCAGCAGCATTCCAGGGGGGTACGAGCAGTACTTC. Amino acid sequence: CASSIPGGYEQYF.

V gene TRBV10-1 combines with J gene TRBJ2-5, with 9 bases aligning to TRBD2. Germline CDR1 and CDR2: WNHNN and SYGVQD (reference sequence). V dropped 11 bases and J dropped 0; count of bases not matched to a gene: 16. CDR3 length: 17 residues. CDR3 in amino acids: CARGASGALWYQETQYF. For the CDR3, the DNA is TGCGCCCGAGGGGCTAGCGGGGCCCTATGGTACCAAGAGACCCAGTACTTC.

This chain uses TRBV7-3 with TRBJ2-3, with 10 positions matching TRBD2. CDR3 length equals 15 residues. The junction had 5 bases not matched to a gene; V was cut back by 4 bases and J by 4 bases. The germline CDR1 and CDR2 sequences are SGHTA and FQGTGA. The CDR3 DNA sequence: TGTGCCAGCAGCTCCAGCGGGGGGGCCCCAGATACGCAGTATTTT. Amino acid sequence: CASSSSGGAPDTQYF.

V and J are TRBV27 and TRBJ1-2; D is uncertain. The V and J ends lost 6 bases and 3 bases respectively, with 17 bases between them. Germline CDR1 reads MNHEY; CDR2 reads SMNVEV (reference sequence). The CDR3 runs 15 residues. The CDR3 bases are TGTGCCAGCAGCCCGGGAACAGTCAAATACTATGGCTACACCTTC. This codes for CASSPGTVKYYGYTF.

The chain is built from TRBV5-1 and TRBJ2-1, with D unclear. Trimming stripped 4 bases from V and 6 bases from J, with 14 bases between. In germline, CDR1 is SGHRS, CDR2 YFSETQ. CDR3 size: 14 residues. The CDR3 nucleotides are TGCGCCAGCAGCCCCCTAGTTAGCACCAATGAGCAGTTCTTC. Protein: CASSPLVSTNEQFF.

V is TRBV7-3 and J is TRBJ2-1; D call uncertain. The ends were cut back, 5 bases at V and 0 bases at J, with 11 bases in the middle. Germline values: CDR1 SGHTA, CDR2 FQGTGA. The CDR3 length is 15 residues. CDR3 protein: CASSQERSSYNEQFF. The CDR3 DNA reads TGTGCCAGCAGCCAAGAAAGGAGCTCCTACAATGAGCAGTTCTTC.

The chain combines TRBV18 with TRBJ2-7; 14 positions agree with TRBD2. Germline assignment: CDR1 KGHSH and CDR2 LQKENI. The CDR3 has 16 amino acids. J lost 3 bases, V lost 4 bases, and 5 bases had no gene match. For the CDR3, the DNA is TGTGCCAGCTCACTGGGACTAGCGGGGGCTGGCTACGAGCAGTACTTC. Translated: CASSLGLAGAGYEQYF.

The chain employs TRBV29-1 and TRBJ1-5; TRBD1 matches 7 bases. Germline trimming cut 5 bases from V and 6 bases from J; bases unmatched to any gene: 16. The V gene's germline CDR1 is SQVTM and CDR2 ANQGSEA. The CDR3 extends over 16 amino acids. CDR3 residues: CSVLVAGGRSGQPQHF. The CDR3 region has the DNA TGCAGCGTTCTTGTAGCAGGGGGACGATCGGGTCAGCCCCAGCATTTT.

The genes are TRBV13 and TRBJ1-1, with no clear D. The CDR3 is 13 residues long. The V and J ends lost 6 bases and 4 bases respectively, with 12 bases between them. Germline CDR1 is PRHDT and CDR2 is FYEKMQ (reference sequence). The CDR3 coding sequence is TGTGCCAGCAGTGAGAATTATTTCACTGAAGCTTTCTTT. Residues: CASSENYFTEAFF.

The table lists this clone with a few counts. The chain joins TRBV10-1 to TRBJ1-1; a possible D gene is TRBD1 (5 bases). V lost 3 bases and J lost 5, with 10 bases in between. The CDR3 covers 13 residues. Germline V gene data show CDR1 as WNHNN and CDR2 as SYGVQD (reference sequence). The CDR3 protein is CASSEYRGTEAFF. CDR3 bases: TGCGCCAGCAGTGAATATCGGGGGACTGAAGCTTTCTTT.

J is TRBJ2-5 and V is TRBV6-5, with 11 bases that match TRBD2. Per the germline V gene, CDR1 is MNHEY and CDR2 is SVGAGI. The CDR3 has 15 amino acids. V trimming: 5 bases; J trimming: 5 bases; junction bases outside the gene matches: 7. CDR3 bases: TGTGCCAGCAGTAATAGCGGGGGGGCCTCGGAGACCCAGTACTTC. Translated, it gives CASSNSGGASETQYF.

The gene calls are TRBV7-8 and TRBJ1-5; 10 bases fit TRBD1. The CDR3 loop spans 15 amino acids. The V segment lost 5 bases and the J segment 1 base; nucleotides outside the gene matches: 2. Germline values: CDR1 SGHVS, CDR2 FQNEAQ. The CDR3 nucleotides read TGTGCCAGCAGCCCGGACAGGGGGAGCAATCAGCCCCAGCATTTT. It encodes CASSPDRGSNQPQHF.

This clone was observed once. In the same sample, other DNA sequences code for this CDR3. The CDR3 sequence is CASSSSGGSYEQYF. DNA for the CDR3: TGCGCCAGCAGCTCAAGCGGGGGCTCCTACGAGCAGTACTTC. The rearrangement joins TRBV5-1 to TRBJ2-7, with 8 bases that match TRBD2. Germline CDR1 and CDR2: SGHRS and YFSETQ. This CDR3 comprises 14 residues. V was clipped by 3 bases and J by 0 bases; unmatched bases: 2.